These T cell receptor beta chains were read from a single sample in a study of cytomegalovirus exposure and HLA in healthy donors. TCRdb's copy holds only in-frame clones and misses some; the assay was immunoSEQ multiplex PCR. This table has 95,000 to 150,000 clones, roughly three fifths appearing once. The sequenced sample was PBMCs. These receptors all stem from a middle-aged woman in good health and CMV-seropositive. The CDR3 runs from the conserved cysteine through the conserved F or W. The D gene is left open where the match is weak. Size is stated for part of the rows, as once, few or many counts, or as a class when the clone is expanded.

TRBJ1-6 - TRBV30 TRBD1 TGTGCCTGGAGTGACCGACAGGGCAATTCACCCCTCCACTTT CAWSDRQGNSPLHF
TRBJ1-1 - TRBV27 - TGTGCCAGCAGTCTCGGGAGGAGGGTGGCTGAAGCTTTCTTT CASSLGRRVAEAFF
TRBJ2-7 - TRBV21-1 - TGTGCCAGCAGCAAATTTTGGAGGGCGGGATACGAGCAGTACTTC CASSKFWRAGYEQYF
TRBJ2-1 once TRBV16 - TGTGCCAGCAGCCAATCCCGGGGGAATGAGCAGTTCTTC CASSQSRGNEQFF
TRBJ2-5 few TRBV4-1 - TGCGCCAGCAGCCAACCAACGGGGCGGGGTCAAGAGACCCAGTACTTC CASSQPTGRGQETQYF
TRBJ2-7 few TRBV30 TRBD2 TGTGCCTGGAGTGTTGCGGGAGCGTACGAGCAGTACTTC CAWSVAGAYEQYF
TRBJ2-3 - TRBV6-6 - TGTGCCAGCGGCTTGGTGGGGGGGCAGGATACGCAGTATTTT CASGLVGGQDTQYF
TRBJ2-7 - TRBV29-1 - TGCAGCGTGGAATTAGGGGTGTACGAGCAGTACTTC CSVELGVYEQYF
TRBJ1-5 few TRBV5-5 TRBD1 TGTGCCAGCAGCGGAGGGACAGGATCATATAGCAATCAGCCCCAGCATTTT CASSGGTGSYSNQPQHF
TRBJ1-2 - TRBV5-6 TRBD1 TGTGCCAGCAGCTTGTTGGGGACAGGAGACTACACCTTC CASSLLGTGDYTF
TRBJ2-2 - TRBV5-1 TRBD1 TGCGCCAGCAGCTTGGAGGGGGCCACCGGGGAGCTGTTTTTT CASSLEGATGELFF
TRBJ2-5 few TRBV18 TRBD2 TGTGCCAGCTCACCACAACGGACTAGCGGGGGGGAGACCCAGTACTTC CASSPQRTSGGETQYF
TRBJ2-1 - TRBV7-3 TRBD2 TGTGCCAGCAGCCCGCGACTAGCGGGAGGCCCTAATGAGCAGTTCTTC CASSPRLAGGPNEQFF
TRBJ1-1 - TRBV10-2 TRBD1 TGCGCCAGCAGTGAGCGGGCTCAGGGGGCTAAAACTGAAGCTTTCTTT CASSERAQGAKTEAFF
TRBJ1-2 few TRBV6-5 TRBD1 TGTGCCAGCAGTGGAACAGGGGAGGATGGCTACACCTTC CASSGTGEDGYTF
TRBJ2-2 - TRBV18 TRBD1 TGTGCCAGCTCACCCGGGACAGGGGGCGCAGACGGGGAGCTGTTTTTT CASSPGTGGADGELFF
TRBJ2-7 - TRBV6-1 - TGTGCCAGCAGACCGGGAAACCACTACGAGCAGTACTTC CASRPGNHYEQYF
TRBJ1-1 few TRBV29-1 - TGCAGCGTTGCTGGACAACTTTTGAACACTGAAGCTTTCTTT CSVAGQLLNTEAFF
TRBJ2-7 - TRBV6-1 - TGTGCCAGCAGTGCTGGGGGGACAGCCTCCTACGAGCAGTACTTC CASSAGGTASYEQYF